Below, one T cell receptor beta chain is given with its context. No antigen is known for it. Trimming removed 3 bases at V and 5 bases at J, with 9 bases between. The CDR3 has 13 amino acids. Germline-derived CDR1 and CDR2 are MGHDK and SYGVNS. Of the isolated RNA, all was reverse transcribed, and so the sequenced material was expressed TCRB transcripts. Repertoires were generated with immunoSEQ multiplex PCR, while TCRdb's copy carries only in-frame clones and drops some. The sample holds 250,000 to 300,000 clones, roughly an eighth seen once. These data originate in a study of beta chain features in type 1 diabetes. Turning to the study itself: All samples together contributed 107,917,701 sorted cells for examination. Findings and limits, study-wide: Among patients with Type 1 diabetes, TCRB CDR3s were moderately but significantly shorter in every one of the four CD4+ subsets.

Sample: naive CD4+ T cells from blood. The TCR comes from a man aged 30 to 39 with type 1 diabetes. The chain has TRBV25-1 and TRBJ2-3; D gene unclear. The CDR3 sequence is CASSDITGDTQYF. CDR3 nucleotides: TGTGCCAGCAGTGATATTACGGGAGATACGCAGTATTTT.